These T cell receptor beta chains were read from a single sample in a study of naive and memory T cell subsets. TCRdb reanalysed the UMI-ligation and nested PCR reads using MiXCR and keeps one entry per CDR3 protein. This table has 98,000 or so distinct CDR3 sequences, around 11% appearing once. Material for sequencing was naive CD4+ T cells from blood. The receptors shown here come from a human donor in good health. Both conserved end residues are part of each CDR3. D genes are given only for firm matches. Clone size, where shown, is once, few, many, or a class for clones that have expanded.

size: .; V: TRBV3-1; J: TRBJ2-1; length: 13; D: .; DNA: TGTGCCAGCAGCCGAGACAGAGCCAATGAGCAGTTCTTC; CDR3: CASSRDRANEQFF
size: .; V: TRBV11-3; J: TRBJ2-3; length: 15; D: .; DNA: TGTGCCAGCAGCTTAGGGGGAGGAGCCCGAGATACGCAGTATTTT; CDR3: CASSLGGGARDTQYF
size: many; V: TRBV29-1; J: TRBJ2-1; length: 16; D: .; DNA: TGCAGCGTCGCTAAGTGGGGGCTGAGCTCCTACAATGAGCAGTTCTTC; CDR3: CSVAKWGLSSYNEQFF
size: .; V: TRBV20-1; J: TRBJ2-7; length: 14; D: TRBD2; DNA: TGCAGTGCTAGCACCCGGGACTATTCCTACGAGCAGTACTTC; CDR3: CSASTRDYSYEQYF
size: .; V: TRBV6-5; J: TRBJ2-5; length: 15; D: TRBD1; DNA: TGTGCCAGAAGTCAAGACAGGGTATCCTGGGAGACCAAGTACTTC; CDR3: CARSQDRVSWETKYF
size: many; V: TRBV2; J: TRBJ1-5; length: 12; D: .; DNA: TGTGCCAGCAGTGAGCGGGCTCAGCCCCAGCATTTT; CDR3: CASSERAQPQHF
size: few; V: TRBV9; J: TRBJ2-1; length: 16; D: TRBD2; DNA: TGTGCCAGCAGCGTAGCAAGAGCGGGAGTGGTGAATGAGCAGTTCTTC; CDR3: CASSVARAGVVNEQFF
size: .; V: TRBV7-8; J: TRBJ1-6; length: 18; D: .; DNA: TGTGCCAGCAGCTTATTTACACCGTCTAGCTCCTATAATTCACCCCTCCACTTT; CDR3: CASSLFTPSSSYNSPLHF
size: .; V: TRBV2; J: TRBJ2-1; length: 15; D: .; DNA: TGTGCCAGCAGTGAATTTGGAAGCTCCTACAATGAGCAGTTCTTC; CDR3: CASSEFGSSYNEQFF
size: many; V: TRBV20-1; J: TRBJ1-2; length: 13; D: .; DNA: TGCAGTGCTAGATCAGGGGTTGGCTATGGCTACACCTTC; CDR3: CSARSGVGYGYTF
size: many; V: TRBV13; J: TRBJ1-6; length: 12; D: .; DNA: TGTGCCAGCAGCTTAGGTGGTTCACCCCTCCACTTT; CDR3: CASSLGGSPLHF
size: few; V: TRBV12-3/TRBV12-4; J: TRBJ2-3; length: 15; D: .; DNA: TGTGCCAGCAGCCCAGGGACGCCGCGCACAGATACGCAGTATTTT; CDR3: CASSPGTPRTDTQYF
size: many; V: TRBV14; J: TRBJ1-2; length: 15; D: .; DNA: TGTGCCAGCAGCCAAGCCAACAGGGATAGTTATGGCTACACCTTC; CDR3: CASSQANRDSYGYTF
size: .; V: TRBV28; J: TRBJ1-5; length: 12; D: .; DNA: TGTGCCAGCAGTTTCCTGGGTCAGCCCCAGCATTTT; CDR3: CASSFLGQPQHF
size: many; V: TRBV3-1; J: TRBJ2-1; length: 15; D: TRBD2; DNA: TGTGCCAGCAGTCGACTAGCGGGGGTAACGAATGAGCAGTTCTTC; CDR3: CASSRLAGVTNEQFF
size: .; V: TRBV19; J: TRBJ2-3; length: 15; D: TRBD2; DNA: TGTGCCACCCTAGAGAGCGGGGCTAGCACAGATACGCAGTATTTT; CDR3: CATLESGASTDTQYF
size: few; V: TRBV2; J: TRBJ1-1; length: 13; D: .; DNA: TGTGCCAGCAATGGGTATGCGAACACTGAAGCTTTCTTT; CDR3: CASNGYANTEAFF
size: few; V: TRBV6-2/TRBV6-3; J: TRBJ2-5; length: 15; D: .; DNA: TGTGCCAGCAGAGTCCGGGGTCAAGTGGGCGAGACCCAGTACTTC; CDR3: CASRVRGQVGETQYF
size: .; V: TRBV6-2/TRBV6-3; J: TRBJ1-1; length: 15; D: .; DNA: TGTGCCAGCACCCACCCTACGGGGGGTAGCACTGAAGCTTTCTTT; CDR3: CASTHPTGGSTEAFF
size: .; V: TRBV10-3; J: TRBJ2-1; length: 14; D: TRBD1; DNA: TGTGCCATCAGACCGGGACAGGGGATGAGTGGGCAGTTCTTC; CDR3: CAIRPGQGMSGQFF
size: few; V: TRBV6-2/TRBV6-3; J: TRBJ2-5; length: 14; D: .; DNA: TGTGCCAGCAGTTATGGCCAGGTCCAAGAGACCCAGTACTTC; CDR3: CASSYGQVQETQYF
size: many; V: TRBV20-1; J: TRBJ2-1; length: 14; D: TRBD2; DNA: TGCAGTGCTAGTGGGCCTAGCGGGAGTGAAGAGCAGTTCTTC; CDR3: CSASGPSGSEEQFF
size: .; V: TRBV11-1; J: TRBJ2-5; length: 14; D: .; DNA: TGTGCCAGCAGGAAAACAGGGAAAGGAGAGACCCAGTACTTC; CDR3: CASRKTGKGETQYF
size: few; V: TRBV12-3/TRBV12-4; J: TRBJ1-2; length: 15; D: TRBD1; DNA: TGTGCCAGCAGTTATTTCACAGGGGGCGACCGTGGCTACACCTTC; CDR3: CASSYFTGGDRGYTF
size: many; V: TRBV18; J: TRBJ2-7; length: 16; D: .; DNA: TGTGCCAGCTCACAGCAGGGCCCTTCCCACGTCTACGAGCAGTACTTC; CDR3: CASSQQGPSHVYEQYF
size: .; V: TRBV27; J: TRBJ1-3; length: 15; D: TRBD1; DNA: TGTGCCAGCAGTTTGGACAGGGCTGGTGGAAACACCATATATTTT; CDR3: CASSLDRAGGNTIYF
size: .; V: TRBV18; J: TRBJ2-5; length: 18; D: .; DNA: TGTGCCAGCTCACCTCAGAGGGGTGGCTTTGCGTCCCAAGAGACCCAGTACTTC; CDR3: CASSPQRGGFASQETQYF
size: many; V: TRBV20-1; J: TRBJ2-1; length: 13; D: TRBD2; DNA: TGCAGTGCCTGGACTAGCGCCCACAATGAGCAGTTCTTC; CDR3: CSAWTSAHNEQFF
size: .; V: TRBV19; J: TRBJ2-1; length: 16; D: TRBD2; DNA: TGTGCCAGTAGCCACGGAGGACTAGCGTACTACAATGAGCAGTTCTTC; CDR3: CASSHGGLAYYNEQFF
size: few; V: TRBV10-3; J: TRBJ2-1; length: 15; D: TRBD2; DNA: TGTGCCATCAGTGCCTTCGGACTAGCGGCCAATGAGCAGTTCTTC; CDR3: CAISAFGLAANEQFF
size: .; V: TRBV15; J: TRBJ2-5; length: 15; D: .; DNA: TGTGCCACCAGCAGAGATCTCGACAGGCAAGAGACCCAGTACTTC; CDR3: CATSRDLDRQETQYF
size: few; V: TRBV18; J: TRBJ1-2; length: 16; D: TRBD1; DNA: TGTGCCAGCTCACCAGGGGTGCGGGACAGGGACTATGGCTACACCTTC; CDR3: CASSPGVRDRDYGYTF
size: many; V: TRBV7-2; J: TRBJ1-1; length: 15; D: .; DNA: TGTGCCAGCAGCTTACAGACCCGAATGAACACTGAAGCTTTCTTT; CDR3: CASSLQTRMNTEAFF
size: .; V: TRBV29-1; J: TRBJ1-5; length: 13; D: .; DNA: TGCAGCGTTGAAGCAGGGGCGGGCCAGCCCCAGCATTTT; CDR3: CSVEAGAGQPQHF
size: .; V: TRBV12-3/TRBV12-4; J: TRBJ2-3; length: 17; D: TRBD2; DNA: TGTGCCAGCAGCGAAACGACTAGCGGGAGGTTCGCAGATACGCAGTATTTT; CDR3: CASSETTSGRFADTQYF
size: .; V: TRBV30; J: TRBJ1-2; length: 13; D: .; DNA: TGTGCCTGGGCAAGACAGGTCTCGGATGGCTACACCTTC; CDR3: CAWARQVSDGYTF
size: few; V: TRBV2; J: TRBJ1-5; length: 15; D: .; DNA: TGTGCCAGCAGCTACGAAAGGGGTAGCAATCAGCCCCAGCATTTT; CDR3: CASSYERGSNQPQHF
size: few; V: TRBV7-9; J: TRBJ1-4; length: 14; D: .; DNA: TGTGCCAGCAGCTTAGGCCCAGCGCCGGAAAAACTGTTTTTT; CDR3: CASSLGPAPEKLFF